The rows below give T cell receptor beta chains drawn from one sample of a study of blood T cell repertoires in COVID-19. Sequencing was performed with immunoSEQ multiplex PCR; in TCRdb, only in-frame clones are kept and a portion is missing. This table holds 90,000 to 100,000 clones, less than 85% found once. The specimen was peripheral blood. These receptors all stem from a man aged 70 or older with active or convalescent COVID-19. Both conserved end residues are part of each CDR3. The D gene is left open where the match is weak. Clone size is given for some rows only: seen once, a few or many times, or a class if the clone is expanded.

NA | once | TRBJ2-1 | TRBV11-2 | TGTGCCAGCAGCTTTGTGGGGCGAACATACAATGAGCAGTTCTTC | CASSFVGRTYNEQFF
TRBD1 | NA | TRBJ1-6 | TRBV5-4 | TGTGCCAGCAGCGAGGGACAGGGGTATTCACCCCTCCACTTT | CASSEGQGYSPLHF
TRBD1 | NA | TRBJ2-1 | TRBV2 | TGTGCCAGCAGTCAAAACCGACAGGGTATGTCGTACAATGAGCAGTTCTTC | CASSQNRQGMSYNEQFF
TRBD2 | NA | TRBJ2-3 | TRBV5-1 | TGCGCCAGCAGCAGGACTAGCGGGGGGGCCGAAGATACGCAGTATTTT | CASSRTSGGAEDTQYF
NA | NA | TRBJ1-2 | TRBV2 | TGTGCCAGCAGTGAAGCTGGAACAGTCTACGGCTACACCTTC | CASSEAGTVYGYTF
TRBD2 | NA | TRBJ2-3 | TRBV27 | TGTGCCAGCAGTTTTGGTAGCGGGGGGGACACTAGCACAGATACGCAGTATTTT | CASSFGSGGDTSTDTQYF
NA | NA | TRBJ1-5 | TRBV12-5 | TGTGCTAGTGGTTTGGAGCCGGGACAGCCCCAGCATTTT | CASGLEPGQPQHF
TRBD1 | NA | TRBJ1-2 | TRBV5-5 | TGTGCCAGCAGCACTGGGACAGCTAACTATGGCTACACCTTC | CASSTGTANYGYTF
TRBD2 | NA | TRBJ2-3 | TRBV5-4 | TGTGCCAGCAGCAGTGGCGCGTTGCGGGGGGGGTTAGATACGCAGTATTTT | CASSSGALRGGLDTQYF
NA | NA | TRBJ1-1 | TRBV25-1 | TGTGCCAGCAGTGACGTGGGGGCCGCGAAAGCTTTCTTT | CASSDVGAAKAFF
NA | NA | TRBJ1-5 | TRBV11-2 | TGTGCCAGCAGCCCTGACAGGAATCAGCCCCAGCATTTT | CASSPDRNQPQHF
TRBD1 | NA | TRBJ1-2 | TRBV6-2/TRBV6-3 | TGTGCCAGCAGTCCGCCGGGACAGGGGGCGCGTGGCTACACCTTC | CASSPPGQGARGYTF
NA | NA | TRBJ1-2 | TRBV18 | TGTGCCAGCTCACCGAGCAACTATGGCTACACCTTC | CASSPSNYGYTF
NA | once | TRBJ2-7 | TRBV4-1 | TGCGCCAGCAGCCAAGGTACGGGATTCCACGAGCAGTACTTC | CASSQGTGFHEQYF
TRBD2 | NA | TRBJ2-1 | TRBV19 | TGTGCCAGTAGTCGGACTAGCGGGTTCCTAAAGAGCTCCTACAATGAGCAGTTCTTC | CASSRTSGFLKSSYNEQFF
NA | NA | TRBJ1-5 | TRBV6-5 | TGTGCCAGCAGCTCCTCGGTTGCAAAGCCCCAGCATTTT | CASSSSVAKPQHF
NA | NA | TRBJ1-2 | TRBV28 | TGTGCCAGCAGTTTGGAAGGAGTAGGTGGCTACACCTTC | CASSLEGVGGYTF
TRBD1 | NA | TRBJ1-5 | TRBV19 | TGTGCCAGTAGTTACTCCGGGACAGGGATACTCAATCAGCCCCAGCATTTT | CASSYSGTGILNQPQHF
NA | many | TRBJ1-6 | TRBV6-5 | TGTGCCAGCAGTTACTCGGCTCCAGGGCTGGACTCACCCCTCCACTTT | CASSYSAPGLDSPLHF
TRBD2 | NA | TRBJ2-3 | TRBV7-9 | TGTGCCAGCAGCTCTAGCGGGGGTGAAGATACGCAGTATTTT | CASSSSGGEDTQYF
TRBD2 | NA | TRBJ2-4 | TRBV5-5 | TGTGCCAGCAGCCTGGATTGGGGAGGGAACATTCAGTACTTC | CASSLDWGGNIQYF
NA | NA | TRBJ1-1 | TRBV6-5 | TGTGCCAGCTGGACATTGAACACTGAAGCTTTCTTT | CASWTLNTEAFF
TRBD2 | NA | TRBJ2-5 | TRBV6-7 | TGTGCCAGCAGTTACTCGAAATCGGCGGGGGGCCCAACCCGGACCCAGTACTTC | CASSYSKSAGGPTRTQYF
NA | NA | TRBJ2-7 | TRBV6-6 | TGTGCCAGCAGTCACGGTTGGACTCGGGACATTTACTACGAGCAGTACTTC | CASSHGWTRDIYYEQYF
NA | NA | TRBJ2-6 | TRBV4-3 | TGCGCCAGCAGCCAAGATCAACTAGGTGGGGCCAACGTCCTGACTTTC | CASSQDQLGGANVLTF
TRBD2 | NA | TRBJ2-3 | TRBV24-1 | TGTGCCACCAGTGATCAGCGGGGGGGCAGAGATACGCAGTATTTT | CATSDQRGGRDTQYF
NA | NA | TRBJ1-2 | TRBV23-1 | TGCGCCAGCAGTCAATACAGGCTCTACACCTTC | CASSQYRLYTF
NA | NA | TRBJ2-5 | TRBV6-5 | NA | CASSPGTAFGRGTDF
NA | NA | TRBJ2-7 | TRBV29-1 | TGCAGCGTTGTTCTACAGGGTAGGGGCTACGAGCAGTACTTC | CSVVLQGRGYEQYF
NA | once | TRBJ2-5 | TRBV5-6 | TGTGCCAGCAGCTTGGCGGGGGTGGGAGAGACCCAGTACTTC | CASSLAGVGETQYF
TRBD2 | NA | TRBJ2-3 | TRBV7-3 | TGTGCCAGCAGCTTAAACCCCGCGGGGGGATTCACAGATACGCAGTATTTT | CASSLNPAGGFTDTQYF
NA | once | TRBJ1-1 | TRBV3-1/TRBV3-2 | TGTGCCAGCAGCAACACGGGGGGGGCTTTCTTT | CASSNTGGAFF
TRBD2 | NA | TRBJ2-5 | TRBV6-6 | TGTGCCACCCGGGCTAGCGGGGGGGAAGAGACCCAGTACTTC | CATRASGGEETQYF
NA | NA | TRBJ2-2 | TRBV2 | TGTGCCAGCCGCCCGGAGGGAAACACCGGGGAGCTGTTTTTT | CASRPEGNTGELFF
NA | NA | TRBJ2-5 | TRBV14 | TGTGCCAGCAGCCAACTTGGACACTACCAAGAGACCCAGTACTTC | CASSQLGHYQETQYF
TRBD2 | NA | TRBJ2-3 | TRBV9 | TGTGCCAGCAGCGTTGGCGGGGGGAGAGACACGCAGTATTTT | CASSVGGGRDTQYF
TRBD1 | NA | TRBJ1-5 | TRBV11-2 | TGTGCCAGCAGTTATACAGGGGGAAGGGATCAGCCCCAGCATTTT | CASSYTGGRDQPQHF